This T cell receptor (beta chain) was observed in a study of control samples from healthy donors and cancer patients. Generated by immunoSEQ multiplex PCR, the TCRdb table keeps only in-frame clones and is missing some. The sample lists roughly 13,000 clones, approximately 77% seen once, with 7.5% to 9% in the top ten. The receptor was isolated from a male donor with melanoma. The sample comprised formalin-fixed, paraffin-embedded tissue.

CDR3 nucleotide sequence: TGTGCCAGCAGCTCTTTACAGGGCTTTGTGGAGACCCAGTACTTC. It specifies CASSSLQGFVETQYF. The V gene is TRBV25-1, the J gene TRBJ2-5; perhaps TRBD1 as D (6 bases). Germline V gene sequence: CDR1 MGHDK, CDR2 SYGVNS. Trimming removed 6 bases from V and 5 bases from J, with 19 bases in between. The CDR3 sequence is 15 residues long. Based on the CDR3 plus reference TRBV25-1 and TRBJ2-5, the full variable domain is EADIYQTPRYLVIGTGKKITLECSQTMGHDKMYWYQQDPGMELHLIHYSYGVNSTEKGDLSSESTVSRIRTEHFPLTLESARPSHTSQYLCASSSLQGFVETQYFGPGTRLLVL.